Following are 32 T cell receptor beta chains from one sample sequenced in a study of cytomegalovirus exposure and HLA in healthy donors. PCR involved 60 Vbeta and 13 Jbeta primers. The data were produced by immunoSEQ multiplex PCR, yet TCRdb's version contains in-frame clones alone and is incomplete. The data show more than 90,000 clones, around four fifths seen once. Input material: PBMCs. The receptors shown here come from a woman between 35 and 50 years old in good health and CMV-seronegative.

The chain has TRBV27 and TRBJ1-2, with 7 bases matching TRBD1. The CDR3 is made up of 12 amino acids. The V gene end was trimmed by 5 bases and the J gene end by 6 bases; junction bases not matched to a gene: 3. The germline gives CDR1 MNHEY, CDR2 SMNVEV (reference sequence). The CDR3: CASSITGDGYTF. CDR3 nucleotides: TGTGCCAGCAGTATAACAGGGGATGGCTACACCTTC.

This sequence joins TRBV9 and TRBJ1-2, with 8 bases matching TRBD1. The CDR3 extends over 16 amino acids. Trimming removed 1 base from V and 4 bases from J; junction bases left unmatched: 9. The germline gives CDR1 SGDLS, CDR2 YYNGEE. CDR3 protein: CASSVRAQDRVYGYTF. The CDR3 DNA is TGTGCCAGCAGCGTACGAGCTCAGGACAGGGTCTATGGCTACACCTTC. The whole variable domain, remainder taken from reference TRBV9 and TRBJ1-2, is DSGVTQTPKHLITATGQRVTLRCSPRSGDLSVYWYQQSLDQGLQFLIQYYNGEERAKGNILERFSAQQFPDLHSELNLSSLELGDSALYFCASSVRAQDRVYGYTFGSGTRLTVV.

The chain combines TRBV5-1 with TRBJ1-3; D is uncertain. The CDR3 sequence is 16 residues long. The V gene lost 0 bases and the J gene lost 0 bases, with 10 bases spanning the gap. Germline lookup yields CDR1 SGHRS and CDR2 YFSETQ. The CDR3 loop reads CASSLGRRHSGNTIYF. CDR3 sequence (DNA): TGCGCCAGCAGCTTGGGACGCAGGCACTCTGGAAACACCATATATTTT.

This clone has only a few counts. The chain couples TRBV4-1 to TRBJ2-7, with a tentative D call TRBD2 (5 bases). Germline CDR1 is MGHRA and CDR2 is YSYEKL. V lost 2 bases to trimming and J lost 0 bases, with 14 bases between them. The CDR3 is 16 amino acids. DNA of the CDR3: TGCGCCAGCAGCCAACCCAGTCGCGGGCGCTCCTACGAGCAGTACTTC. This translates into CASSQPSRGRSYEQYF.

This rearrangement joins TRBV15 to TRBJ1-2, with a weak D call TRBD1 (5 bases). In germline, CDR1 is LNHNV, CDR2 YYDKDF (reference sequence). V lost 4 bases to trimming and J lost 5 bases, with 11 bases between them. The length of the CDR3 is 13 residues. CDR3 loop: CATSTRELYGYTF. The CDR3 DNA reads TGTGCCACCAGCACCAGGGAACTATATGGCTACACCTTC.

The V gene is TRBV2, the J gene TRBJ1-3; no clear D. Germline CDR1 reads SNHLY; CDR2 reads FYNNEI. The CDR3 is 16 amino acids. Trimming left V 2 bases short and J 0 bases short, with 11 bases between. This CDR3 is CASSESGPSSGNTIYF. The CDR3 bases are TGTGCCAGCAGTGAAAGTGGTCCCAGCTCTGGAAACACCATATATTTT.

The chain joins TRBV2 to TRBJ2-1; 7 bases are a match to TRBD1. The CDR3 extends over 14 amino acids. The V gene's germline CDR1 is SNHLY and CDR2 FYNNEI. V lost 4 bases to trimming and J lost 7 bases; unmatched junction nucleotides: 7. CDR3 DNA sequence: TGTGCCAGCAGTGTAAGGGGGCGCGGAAATGAGCAGTTCTTC. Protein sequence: CASSVRGRGNEQFF.

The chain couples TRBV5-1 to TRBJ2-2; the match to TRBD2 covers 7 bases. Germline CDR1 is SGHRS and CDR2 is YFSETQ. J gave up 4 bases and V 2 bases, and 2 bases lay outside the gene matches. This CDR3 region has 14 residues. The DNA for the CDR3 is TGCGCCAGCAGCTTATCGGGAGGCACCGGGGAGCTGTTTTTT. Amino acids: CASSLSGGTGELFF.

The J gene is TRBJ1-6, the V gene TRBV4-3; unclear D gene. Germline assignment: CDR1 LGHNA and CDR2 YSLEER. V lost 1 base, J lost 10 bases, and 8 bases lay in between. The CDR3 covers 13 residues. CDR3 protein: CASSQVGKSPLHF. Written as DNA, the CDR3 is TGCGCCAGCAGCCAAGTTGGCAAATCACCCCTCCACTTT.

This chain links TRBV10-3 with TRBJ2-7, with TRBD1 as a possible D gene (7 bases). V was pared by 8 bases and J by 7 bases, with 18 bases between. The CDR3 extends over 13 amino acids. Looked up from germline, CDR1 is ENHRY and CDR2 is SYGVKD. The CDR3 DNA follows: TGTGCCATCTCGGAACTCAGGGGGGTTGAGCAGTACTTC. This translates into CAISELRGVEQYF.

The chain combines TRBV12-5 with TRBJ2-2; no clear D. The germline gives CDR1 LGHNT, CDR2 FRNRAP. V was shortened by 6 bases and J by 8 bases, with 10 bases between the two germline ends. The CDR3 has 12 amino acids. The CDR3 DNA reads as TGTGCTAGTGGCATGAAAACTGGGGAGCTGTTTTTT. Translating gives CASGMKTGELFF.

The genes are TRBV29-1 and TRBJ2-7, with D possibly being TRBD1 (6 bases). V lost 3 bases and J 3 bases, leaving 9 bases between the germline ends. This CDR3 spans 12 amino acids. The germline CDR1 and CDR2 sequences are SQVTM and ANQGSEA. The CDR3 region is CSVEGTRYEQYF. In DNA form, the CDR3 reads TGCAGCGTTGAGGGGACACGCTACGAGCAGTACTTC.

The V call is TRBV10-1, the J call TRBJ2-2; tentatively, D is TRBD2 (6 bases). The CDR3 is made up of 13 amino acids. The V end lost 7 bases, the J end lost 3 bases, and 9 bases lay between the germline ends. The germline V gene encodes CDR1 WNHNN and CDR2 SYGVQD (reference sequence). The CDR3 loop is CASMGLHTGELFF. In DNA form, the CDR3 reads TGCGCCAGCATGGGACTCCACACCGGGGAGCTGTTTTTT.

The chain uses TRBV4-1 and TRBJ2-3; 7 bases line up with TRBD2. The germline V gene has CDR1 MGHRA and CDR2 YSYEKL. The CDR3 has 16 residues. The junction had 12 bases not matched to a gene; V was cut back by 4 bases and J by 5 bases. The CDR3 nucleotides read TGCGCCAGCAGCCCTCCTAACCCAGCGGGACTAGATACGCAGTATTTT. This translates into CASSPPNPAGLDTQYF.

The chain's CDR3 is CASSLAGLAGIEQYF. The DNA for the CDR3 is TGTGCCAGCAGCTTGGCGGGACTAGCGGGAATCGAGCAGTACTTC. This chain joins TRBV5-5 and TRBJ2-7; 13 bases are shared with TRBD2. The CDR3 runs to 15 residues. J lost 6 bases, V lost 0 bases, and 3 bases had no gene match. Germline values: CDR1 SGHKS, CDR2 YYEKEE (reference sequence).

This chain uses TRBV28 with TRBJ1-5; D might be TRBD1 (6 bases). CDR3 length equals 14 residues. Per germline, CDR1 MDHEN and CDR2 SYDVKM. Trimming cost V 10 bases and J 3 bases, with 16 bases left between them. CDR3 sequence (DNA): TGTGCCACCGGTGGACAGACCCTCAATCAGCCCCAGCATTTT. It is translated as CATGGQTLNQPQHF.

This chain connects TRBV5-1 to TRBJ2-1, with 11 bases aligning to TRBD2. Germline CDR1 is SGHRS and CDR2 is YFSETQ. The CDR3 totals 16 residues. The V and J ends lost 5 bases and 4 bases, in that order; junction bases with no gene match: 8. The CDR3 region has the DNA TGCGCCAGCAGACTCACGACTAGCGGGACGTACAATGAGCAGTTCTTC. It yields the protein CASRLTTSGTYNEQFF.

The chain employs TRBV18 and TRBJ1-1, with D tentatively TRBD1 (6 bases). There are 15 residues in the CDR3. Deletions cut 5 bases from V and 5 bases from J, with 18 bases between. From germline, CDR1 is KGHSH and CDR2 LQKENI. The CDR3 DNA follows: TGTGCCAGCTCAGTTAGTAAACAGGGTGAAACTGAAGCTTTCTTT. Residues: CASSVSKQGETEAFF.

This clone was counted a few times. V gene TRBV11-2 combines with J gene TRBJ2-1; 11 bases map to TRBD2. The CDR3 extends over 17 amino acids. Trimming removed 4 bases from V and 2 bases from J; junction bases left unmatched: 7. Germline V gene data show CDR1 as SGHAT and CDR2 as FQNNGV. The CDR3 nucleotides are TGTGCCAGCAGCTCCGACGGACTAGCGGGCCCCTACAATGAGCAGTTCTTC. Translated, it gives CASSSDGLAGPYNEQFF.

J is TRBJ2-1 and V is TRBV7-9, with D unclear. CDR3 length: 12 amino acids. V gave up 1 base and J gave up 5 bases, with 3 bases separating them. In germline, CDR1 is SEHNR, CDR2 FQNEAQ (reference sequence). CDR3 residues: CASSLVNNEQFF. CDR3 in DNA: TGTGCCAGCAGCTTAGTAAACAATGAGCAGTTCTTC.

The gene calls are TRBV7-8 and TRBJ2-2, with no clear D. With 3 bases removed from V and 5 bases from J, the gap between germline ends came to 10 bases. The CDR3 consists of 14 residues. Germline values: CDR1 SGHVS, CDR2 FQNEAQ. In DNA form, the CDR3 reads TGTGCCAGCAGCTTCATCGGGTCTACCGGGGAGCTGTTTTTT. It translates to CASSFIGSTGELFF.

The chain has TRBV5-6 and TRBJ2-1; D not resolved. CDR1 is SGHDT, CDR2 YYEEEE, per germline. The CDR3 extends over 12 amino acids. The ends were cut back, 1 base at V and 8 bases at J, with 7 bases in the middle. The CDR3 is CASSLQSYEQFF. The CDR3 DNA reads TGTGCCAGCAGCTTGCAGTCCTATGAGCAGTTCTTC. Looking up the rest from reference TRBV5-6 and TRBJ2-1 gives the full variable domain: DAGVTQSPTHLIKTRGQQVTLRCSPKSGHDTVSWYQQALGQGPQFIFQYYEEEERQRGNFPDRFSGHQFPNYSSELNVNALLLGDSALYLCASSLQSYEQFFGPGTRLTVL.

Written as DNA, the CDR3 is TGCGCCAGCAGCTTGGCAGGGGTGGCGAATCAGCCCCAGCATTTT. Its protein is CASSLAGVANQPQHF. The V gene is TRBV5-1, the J gene TRBJ1-5; D is possibly TRBD1 (6 bases). The V gene's germline CDR1 is SGHRS and CDR2 YFSETQ. The CDR3 is made up of 15 amino acids. V lost 0 bases to trimming and J lost 4 bases, with 11 bases between them. Combining the CDR3 with reference TRBV5-1 and TRBJ1-5 gives the whole variable domain KAGVTQTPRYLIKTRGQQVTLSCSPISGHRSVSWYQQTPGQGLQFLFEYFSETQRNKGNFPGRFSGRQFSNSRSEMNVSTLELGDSALYLCASSLAGVANQPQHFGDGTRLSIL.

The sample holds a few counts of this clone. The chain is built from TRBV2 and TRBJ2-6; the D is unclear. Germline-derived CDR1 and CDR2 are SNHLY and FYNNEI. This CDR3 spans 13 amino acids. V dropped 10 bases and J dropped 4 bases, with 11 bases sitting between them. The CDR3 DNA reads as TGTGCCATCGTGGGCGCCGGGGCCAACGTCCTGACTTTC. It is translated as CAIVGAGANVLTF.

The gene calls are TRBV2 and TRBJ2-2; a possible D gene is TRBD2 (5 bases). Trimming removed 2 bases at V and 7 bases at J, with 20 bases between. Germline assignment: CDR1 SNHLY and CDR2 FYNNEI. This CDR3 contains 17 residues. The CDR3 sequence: CASSETYKGVGGGELFF. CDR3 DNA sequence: TGTGCCAGCAGTGAAACCTATAAGGGAGTCGGTGGCGGGGAGCTGTTTTTT.

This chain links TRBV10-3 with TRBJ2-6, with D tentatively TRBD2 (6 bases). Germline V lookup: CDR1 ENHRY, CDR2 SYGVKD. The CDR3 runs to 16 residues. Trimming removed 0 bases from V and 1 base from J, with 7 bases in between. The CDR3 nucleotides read TGTGCCATCAGTGAGTCGGAGGGTTCTGGGGCCAACGTCCTGACTTTC. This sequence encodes CAISESEGSGANVLTF.

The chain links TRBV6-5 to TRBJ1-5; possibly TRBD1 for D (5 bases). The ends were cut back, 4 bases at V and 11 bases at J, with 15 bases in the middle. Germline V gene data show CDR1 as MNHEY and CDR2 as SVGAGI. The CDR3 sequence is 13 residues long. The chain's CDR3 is CASSSDLGGSQHF. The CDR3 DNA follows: TGTGCCAGCAGTTCCGATCTGGGGGGGTCCCAGCATTTT.

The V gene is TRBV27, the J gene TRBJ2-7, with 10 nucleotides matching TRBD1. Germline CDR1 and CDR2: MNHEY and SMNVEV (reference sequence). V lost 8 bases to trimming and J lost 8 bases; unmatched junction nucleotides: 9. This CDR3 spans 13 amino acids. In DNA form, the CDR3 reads TGTGCCAGCCAGGGACAGGGGCCTAGGCAGCAGTACTTC. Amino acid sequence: CASQGQGPRQQYF.

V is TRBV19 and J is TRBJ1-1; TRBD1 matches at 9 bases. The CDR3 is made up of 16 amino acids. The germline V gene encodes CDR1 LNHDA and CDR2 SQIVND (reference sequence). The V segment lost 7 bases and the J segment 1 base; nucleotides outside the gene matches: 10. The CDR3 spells CASKMSPGQGNTEAFF. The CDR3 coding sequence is TGTGCCAGTAAGATGTCGCCGGGACAGGGGAACACTGAAGCTTTCTTT.

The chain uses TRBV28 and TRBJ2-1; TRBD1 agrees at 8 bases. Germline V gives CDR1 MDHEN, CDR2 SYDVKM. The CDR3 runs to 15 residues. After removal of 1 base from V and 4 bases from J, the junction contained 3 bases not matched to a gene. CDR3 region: CASSLYGTGYNEQFF. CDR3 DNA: TGTGCCAGCAGTTTATATGGGACAGGTTACAATGAGCAGTTCTTC.

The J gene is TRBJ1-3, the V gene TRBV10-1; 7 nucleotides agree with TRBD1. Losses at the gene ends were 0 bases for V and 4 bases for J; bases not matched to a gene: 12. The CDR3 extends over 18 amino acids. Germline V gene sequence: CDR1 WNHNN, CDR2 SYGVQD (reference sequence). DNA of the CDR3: TGCGCCAGCAGTGAGTCTACAGGGGTTACCTCTAAAGGAAACACCATATATTTT. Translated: CASSESTGVTSKGNTIYF.

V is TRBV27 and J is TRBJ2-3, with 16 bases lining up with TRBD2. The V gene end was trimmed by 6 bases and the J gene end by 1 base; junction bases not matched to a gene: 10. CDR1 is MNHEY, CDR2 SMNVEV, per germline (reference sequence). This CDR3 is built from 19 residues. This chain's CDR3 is CASRRTGTSGRDGTDTQYF. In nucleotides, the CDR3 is TGTGCCAGCAGGAGGACAGGGACTAGCGGGAGGGATGGCACAGATACGCAGTATTTT.